The TCR beta chain under discussion was sequenced for a study of blood T cell repertoires in COVID-19 (dated by TCRdb to 2020 to 2021). Regarding the study in general: Collaborator samples came from the United States, Italy and Spain and covered acute and convalescent phases of COVID-19. Nearly every sample came with metadata listing a de-identified subject ID, COVID-19 status, age in years and sex. Deeply sampled blood TCRbeta repertoires from subjects exposed to, actively infected with, or recovered from COVID-19 were included in the dataset. The samples were drawn from two sources: the first 160 participants of the ongoing ImmuneRACE study, and over 1,000 subjects contributed by 6 global collaborators. HLA class I and class II types, where available, came from metadata supplied by the sample provider rather than from assay-based typing. A freely available public database, intended as a resource for researchers studying the immune response to SARS-CoV-2, is where the repertoires were released. The material from the prospective study consisted of cDNA or gDNA derived from T cells, B-cell-depleted T cells, or PBMCs.

TCRbeta CDR3 regions were amplified from genomic DNA using the immunoSEQ Assay, a bias-controlled multiplex PCR. The authors' analysis ran thus. Nucleated cell counts per sample were estimated from amplification of reference gene primers within the assay. To quantify the absolute abundance of each unique TCRbeta CDR3 rearrangement, sequence reads were collapsed and filtered. For each sample, productive Simpson clonality was calculated as the square root of Simpson's diversity index across productive rearrangements. In its TCRdb copy, this immuneACCESS table keeps in-frame sequences only and misses some clones. Where compared with another copy, unresolved V genes explain less than half of these, and the others have no known cause. The DNA gave D and trimming, while V, J and clone size come from that table. The sample table records 140,000 to 150,000 clones; around four fifths of these occur just once. The ten largest clonotypes hold 2.5% to 3% of the sample.

General conclusions and limits of the study: Clinical and demographic metadata were provided uncurated, with the amount varying by source and participant.

On this clone itself: This receptor's antigen is unknown. No much larger clonotype is one base removed from it; base qualities were not supplied.

Collaborating institutions collected whole blood in K2EDTA tubes following their own protocols. For TCRbeta analysis, collaborator samples were shipped as frozen whole blood, as isolated PBMCs, or as DNA extracted from either sample type. Looking up the germline V gene (reference sequence) yields CDR1 GTSNPN and CDR2 SVGIG. Reading from cysteine to phenylalanine, the CDR3 counts 14 amino acids. Only CDR3 DNA is held: 42 bases, read in frame from base 1. The trim is 4 bases for V and 1 base for J, with a gap of 13 bases between the germline ends. The sequencing sample was made of peripheral blood. The clonotype was recovered from a woman aged 40 to 50 with active or convalescent COVID-19. The rearranged segments are TRBV30 and TRBJ1-1, with no reliable assignment of the D segment. The nucleotide sequence reads TGTGCCTGGAAGGTTTATGAGGGGAACACTGAAGCTTTCTTT. Protein translation: CAWKVYEGNTEAFF.